This TCR beta chain derives from a study of blood T cell repertoires in COVID-19. Study at large: Acute and convalescent COVID-19 samples came from the United States, Italy and Spain.

Produced via immunoSEQ multiplex PCR; TCRdb's table is partial and in-frame only. The sample holds 93,000 or so clones, 80% to 90% seen once. CDR1 is SGHTA and CDR2 is FQGNSA in the germline V gene. CDR3 length: 14 amino acids. J lost 6 bases, V lost 5 bases, and 9 bases had no gene match. The sequenced material came from peripheral blood. This sequence originates from a woman in her sixties with acute or convalescent COVID-19. J is TRBJ2-7 and V is TRBV7-2; TRBD2 matches at 8 bases. In nucleotides, the CDR3 is TGTGCCAGCAGCGAGGGCGGAGCGGGAGTCGAGCAGTACTTC. Translating it yields CASSEGGAGVEQYF.